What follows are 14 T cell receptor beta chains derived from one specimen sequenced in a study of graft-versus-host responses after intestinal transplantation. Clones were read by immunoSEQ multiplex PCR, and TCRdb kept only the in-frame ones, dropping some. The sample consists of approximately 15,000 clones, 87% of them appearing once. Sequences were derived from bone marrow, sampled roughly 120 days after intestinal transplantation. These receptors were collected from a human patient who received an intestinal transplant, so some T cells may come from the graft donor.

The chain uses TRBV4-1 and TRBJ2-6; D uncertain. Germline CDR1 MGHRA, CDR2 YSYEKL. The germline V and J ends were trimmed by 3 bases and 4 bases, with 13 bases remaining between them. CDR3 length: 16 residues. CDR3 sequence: CASSHLALGGANVLTF. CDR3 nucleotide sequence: TGCGCCAGCAGCCACTTGGCCCTAGGAGGGGCCAACGTCCTGACTTTC.

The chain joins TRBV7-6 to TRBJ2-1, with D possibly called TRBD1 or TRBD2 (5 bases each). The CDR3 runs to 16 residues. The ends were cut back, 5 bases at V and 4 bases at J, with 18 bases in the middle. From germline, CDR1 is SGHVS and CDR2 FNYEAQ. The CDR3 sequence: CASSPGTTGGYNEQFF. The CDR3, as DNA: TGTGCCAGCAGCCCCGGGACGACCGGAGGTTACAATGAGCAGTTCTTC.

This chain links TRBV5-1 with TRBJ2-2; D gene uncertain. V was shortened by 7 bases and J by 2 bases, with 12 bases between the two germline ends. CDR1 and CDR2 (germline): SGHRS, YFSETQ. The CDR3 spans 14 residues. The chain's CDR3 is CASLAGFNTGELFF. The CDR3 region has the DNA TGCGCCAGCCTCGCAGGTTTTAACACCGGGGAGCTGTTTTTT.

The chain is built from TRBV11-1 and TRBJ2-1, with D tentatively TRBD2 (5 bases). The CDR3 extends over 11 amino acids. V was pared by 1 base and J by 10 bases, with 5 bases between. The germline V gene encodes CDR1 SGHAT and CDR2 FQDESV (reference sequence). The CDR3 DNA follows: TGTGCCAGCAGCTTAGGAGGGGAGCAGTTCTTC. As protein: CASSLGGEQFF.

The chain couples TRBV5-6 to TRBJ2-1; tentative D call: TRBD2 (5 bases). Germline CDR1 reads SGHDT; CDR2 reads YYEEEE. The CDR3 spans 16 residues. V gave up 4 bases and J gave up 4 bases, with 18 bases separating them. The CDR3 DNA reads TGTGCCAGCAGCCACCCGGGTAGCGACCGGTACAATGAGCAGTTCTTC. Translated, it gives CASSHPGSDRYNEQFF.

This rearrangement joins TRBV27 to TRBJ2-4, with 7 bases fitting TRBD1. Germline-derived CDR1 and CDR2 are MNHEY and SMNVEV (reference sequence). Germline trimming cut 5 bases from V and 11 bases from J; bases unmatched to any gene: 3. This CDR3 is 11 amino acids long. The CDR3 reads CASSPGTVQYF. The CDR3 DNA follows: TGTGCCAGCAGTCCGGGGACAGTTCAGTACTTC.

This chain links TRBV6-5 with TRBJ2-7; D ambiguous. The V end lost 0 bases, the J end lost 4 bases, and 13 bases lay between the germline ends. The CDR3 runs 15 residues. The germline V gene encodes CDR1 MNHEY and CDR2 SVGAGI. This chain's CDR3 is CASSYSGIGRYEQYF. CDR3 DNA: TGTGCCAGCAGTTACTCGGGAATAGGGCGGTACGAGCAGTACTTC.

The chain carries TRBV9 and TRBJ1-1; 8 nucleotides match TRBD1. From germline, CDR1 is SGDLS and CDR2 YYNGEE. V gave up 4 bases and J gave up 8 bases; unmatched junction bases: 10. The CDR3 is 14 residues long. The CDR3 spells CASSQPGTGPEAFF. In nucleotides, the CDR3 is TGTGCCAGCAGCCAGCCCGGGACAGGACCCGAAGCTTTCTTT.

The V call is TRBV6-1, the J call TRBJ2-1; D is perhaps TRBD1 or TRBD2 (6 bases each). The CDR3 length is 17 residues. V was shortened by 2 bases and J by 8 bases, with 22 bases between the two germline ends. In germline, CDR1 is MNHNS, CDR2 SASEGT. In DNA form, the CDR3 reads TGTGCCAGCAGTGAATATGGGGGCAACGGGAGAACAGATGAGCAGTTCTTC. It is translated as CASSEYGGNGRTDEQFF.

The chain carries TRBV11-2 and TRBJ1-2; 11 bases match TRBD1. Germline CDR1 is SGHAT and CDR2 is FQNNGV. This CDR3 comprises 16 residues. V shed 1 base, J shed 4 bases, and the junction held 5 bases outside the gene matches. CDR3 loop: CASSLVLGTGGYGYTF. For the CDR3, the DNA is TGTGCCAGCAGCTTAGTCTTGGGGACAGGGGGCTATGGCTACACCTTC.

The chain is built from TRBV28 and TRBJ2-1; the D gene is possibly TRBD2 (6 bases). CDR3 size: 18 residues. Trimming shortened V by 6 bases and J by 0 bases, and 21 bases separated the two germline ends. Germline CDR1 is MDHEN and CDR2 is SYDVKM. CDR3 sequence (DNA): TGTGCCAGCAGCTTCCGATTGGGGGAGGCCTCCTCCTACAATGAGCAGTTCTTC. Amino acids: CASSFRLGEASSYNEQFF.

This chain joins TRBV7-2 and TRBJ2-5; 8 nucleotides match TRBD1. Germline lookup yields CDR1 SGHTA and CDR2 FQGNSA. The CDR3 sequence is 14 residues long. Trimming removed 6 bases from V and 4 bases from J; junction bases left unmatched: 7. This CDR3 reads CASRQRTGRETQYF. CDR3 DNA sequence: TGTGCCAGCAGGCAAAGGACAGGGCGAGAGACCCAGTACTTC.

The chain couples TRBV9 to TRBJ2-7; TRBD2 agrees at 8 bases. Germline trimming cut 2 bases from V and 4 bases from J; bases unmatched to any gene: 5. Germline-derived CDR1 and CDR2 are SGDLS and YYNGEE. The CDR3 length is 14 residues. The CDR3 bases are TGTGCCAGCAGCGTGGCGGGAGGAACGTACGAGCAGTACTTC. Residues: CASSVAGGTYEQYF.

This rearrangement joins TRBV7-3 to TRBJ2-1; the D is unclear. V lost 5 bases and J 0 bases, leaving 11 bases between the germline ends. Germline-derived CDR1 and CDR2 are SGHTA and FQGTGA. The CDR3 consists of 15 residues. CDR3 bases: TGTGCCAGCAGCACACAGAGGACCTCCTACAATGAGCAGTTCTTC. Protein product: CASSTQRTSYNEQFF.